These T cell receptor beta chains were read from a single sample in a study of cytomegalovirus exposure and HLA in healthy donors. Some clones are missing from TCRdb's copy, which holds only in-frame ones; the method was immunoSEQ multiplex PCR. The data contain 200,000 or so clones, roughly 84% of them singletons. The sample comprised PBMCs. These receptors originate from a human donor in good health. Each CDR3 is given with its conserved first and last residue. Fields, in order: V gene, clone size, D gene, J gene, CDR3 protein, CDR3 DNA. A D gene is named only where the DNA matches it firmly. Rows may omit the clone size; those that give it use once, few, many or a size class.

v_gene: TRBV5-1
abundance: once
d_gene: TRBD2
j_gene: TRBJ2-7
CDR3aa: CASSGGALAGALGEQYF
CDR3nt: TGCGCCAGCAGCGGAGGCGCCCTAGCGGGAGCGTTGGGGGAGCAGTACTTC

v_gene: TRBV6-5
abundance: NA
d_gene: NA
j_gene: TRBJ1-1
CDR3aa: CASISHLNTEAFF
CDR3nt: TGTGCCAGCATTTCACACCTGAACACTGAAGCTTTCTTT

v_gene: TRBV6-1
abundance: NA
d_gene: NA
j_gene: TRBJ1-2
CDR3aa: CASRIRLRVGGYTF
CDR3nt: TGTGCCAGCAGGATAAGATTGAGGGTAGGTGGCTACACCTTC

v_gene: TRBV4-2
abundance: NA
d_gene: NA
j_gene: TRBJ2-3
CDR3aa: CASSQVVAISTDTQYF
CDR3nt: TGTGCCAGCAGCCAAGTGGTAGCCATTAGCACAGATACGCAGTATTTT

v_gene: TRBV29-1
abundance: NA
d_gene: TRBD1
j_gene: TRBJ2-7
CDR3aa: CSVILGQGSYEQYF
CDR3nt: TGCAGTGTTATTCTGGGACAGGGCTCCTACGAGCAGTACTTC

v_gene: TRBV10-3
abundance: NA
d_gene: TRBD1
j_gene: TRBJ2-7
CDR3aa: CAISGTARGRDGSRGYEQYF
CDR3nt: TGTGCCATCAGTGGAACAGCCCGAGGCCGGGACGGAAGCAGGGGGTACGAGCAGTACTTC

v_gene: TRBV6-6
abundance: NA
d_gene: NA
j_gene: TRBJ2-1
CDR3aa: CASVLGGDTNNEQFF
CDR3nt: TGTGCCAGCGTTTTGGGCGGGGATACAAACAATGAGCAGTTCTTC

v_gene: TRBV27
abundance: NA
d_gene: NA
j_gene: TRBJ1-5
CDR3aa: CASTQLGQNNQPQHF
CDR3nt: TGTGCCAGCACCCAACTGGGGCAGAACAATCAGCCCCAGCATTTT

v_gene: TRBV6-5
abundance: NA
d_gene: NA
j_gene: TRBJ1-3
CDR3aa: CASRRGPVLSTIYF
CDR3nt: TGTGCCAGCAGACGAGGGCCCGTTTTAAGCACCATATATTTT

v_gene: TRBV7-2
abundance: NA
d_gene: TRBD1
j_gene: TRBJ2-2
CDR3aa: CASSPGGTGGTGELFF
CDR3nt: TGTGCCAGCAGCCCTGGGGGGACAGGGGGCACCGGGGAGCTGTTTTTT

v_gene: TRBV5-1
abundance: NA
d_gene: TRBD1
j_gene: TRBJ2-1
CDR3aa: CASSPGQGDRNEQFF
CDR3nt: TGCGCCAGCAGTCCCGGACAGGGTGATCGCAATGAGCAGTTCTTC

v_gene: TRBV6-5
abundance: once
d_gene: NA
j_gene: TRBJ1-1
CDR3aa: CASSYSGSRNTEAFF
CDR3nt: TGTGCCAGCAGTTACTCGGGCAGTAGGAACACTGAAGCTTTCTTT